Sequencing of this T cell receptor (beta chain) was carried out in a study of blood T cell repertoires in COVID-19. Study in general: Spain, Italy and the United States supplied samples that represented acute and convalescent COVID-19. From T cells, B-cell-depleted T cells, or PBMCs came the material, which was cDNA or gDNA.

This clone was recorded a few times. This CDR3 has 17 amino acids. V shed 5 bases and J shed 7 bases, with 21 bases lying between them. CDR1 is MNHNY and CDR2 is SVGAGI in the germline V gene (reference sequence). The method was immunoSEQ multiplex PCR; TCRdb's version includes in-frame clones alone and lacks a portion of them. The data contain roughly 350,000 clones, more than 70% of them singletons. The Seattle patients joined while their infection was active and were tracked longitudinally afterward. The V call is TRBV6-6, the J call TRBJ1-6; D possibly corresponds to TRBD1 (5 bases). Source material: peripheral blood. The sequence was collected from a woman between 65 and 79 years old with COVID-19, enrolled during active disease. Written as DNA, the CDR3 is TGTGCCAGCAGTCCCCCCATAGGGGAGGGAGGGAATTCACCCCTCCACTTT. Translation gives CASSPPIGEGGNSPLHF.